A single sample is the source of the 11 T cell receptor beta chains below, sequenced in a study of identifying expanded T cells in peripheral blood. This table comes from immunoSEQ multiplex PCR, and its TCRdb copy is limited to in-frame clones, with some not included. The table lists 60,000 or so clones, around 86% of them singletons. Sequencing was carried out using blood. Receptors originate from a person aged 18-70 years in good health.

The gene calls are TRBV2 and TRBJ2-7; 10 nucleotides align to TRBD1. CDR3 length: 17 amino acids. Germline assignment: CDR1 SNHLY and CDR2 FYNNEI. V trimming: 1 base; J trimming: 5 bases; junction bases outside the gene matches: 11. For the CDR3, the DNA is TGTGCCAGCAGTGAAGTGGGAGGGACAGGGGTCCTCCACGAGCAGTACGTC. Amino acids: CASSEVGGTGVLHEQYV.

This sequence joins TRBV5-1 and TRBJ2-3; 11 positions match TRBD2. The CDR3 has 17 amino acids. Germline values: CDR1 SGHRS, CDR2 YFSETQ. V dropped 1 base and J dropped 3; count of bases not matched to a gene: 7. CDR3 amino acids: CASSLKASGGTTDTQYF. The DNA of the CDR3 is TGCGCCAGCAGCTTGAAGGCTAGCGGGGGGACAACAGATACGCAGTATTTT.

The genes are TRBV7-7 and TRBJ2-3; 10 bases align to TRBD2. Germline V gene data show CDR1 as SSHAT and CDR2 as FNYEAQ (reference sequence). The V segment lost 5 bases and the J segment 4 bases; nucleotides outside the gene matches: 6. This CDR3 is built from 15 residues. The CDR3 loop reads CASSPRGTSADTQYF. The CDR3 nucleotides read TGTGCCAGCAGCCCCCGCGGGACTAGCGCAGATACGCAGTATTTT.

In DNA form, the CDR3 reads TGTGCCTGGAGTGTACAGGGCAATCAGCCCCAGCATTTT. Translated: CAWSVQGNQPQHF. The rearrangement links TRBV30 to TRBJ1-5, with TRBD1 as a possible D gene (5 bases). The V end lost 0 bases, the J end lost 2 bases, and 5 bases lay between the germline ends. Germline V gene sequence: CDR1 GTSNPN, CDR2 SVGIG (reference sequence). The CDR3 runs to 13 residues.

V usage is TRBV7-9 and J usage is TRBJ2-1, with 11 bases matching TRBD2. V gave up 5 bases and J gave up 14 bases; unmatched junction bases: 5. The CDR3 has 12 amino acids. Germline CDR1 is SEHNR and CDR2 is FQNEAQ (reference sequence). The CDR3 bases are TGTGCCAGCAGCCGACCACTAGCGGGGGAGTTCTTC. This gives the protein CASSRPLAGEFF.

The gene calls are TRBV14 and TRBJ1-2, with D possibly matching TRBD1 (6 bases). The germline V and J ends were trimmed by 1 base and 5 bases, with 17 bases remaining between them. Germline V gene lookup returns CDR1 SGHDN and CDR2 FVKESK. This CDR3 contains 16 residues. CDR3 protein: CASSQALQGLRYGYTF. The CDR3, as DNA: TGTGCCAGCAGCCAAGCTCTACAGGGACTCCGGTATGGCTACACCTTC.

The chain carries TRBV6-4 and TRBJ2-3; D not certain. Germline loops: CDR1 MRHNA, CDR2 SNTAGT. This CDR3 spans 13 amino acids. The V gene lost 9 bases and the J gene lost 2 bases, with 12 bases spanning the gap. The CDR3 region has the DNA TGTGCCAGTTCATATCCCCTCACAGATACGCAGTATTTT. Residues: CASSYPLTDTQYF.

V usage is TRBV5-4 and J usage is TRBJ1-2; a weak D match, TRBD1 (5 bases). V shed 4 bases and J shed 2 bases, with 12 bases lying between them. There are 14 residues in the CDR3. Looked up from germline, CDR1 is SGHNT and CDR2 is YYREEE (reference sequence). The CDR3 is CASSVAGRNYGYTF. In DNA, the CDR3 is TGTGCCAGCAGCGTCGCGGGGCGAAACTATGGCTACACCTTC.

This sequence joins TRBV7-2 and TRBJ2-5; possible D gene TRBD1, 5 bases. The J call is in doubt because the DNA end fits TRBJ2-7 better. This CDR3 is 16 amino acids long. CDR1 and CDR2 from the germline V gene are SGHTA and FQGNSA. The CDR3 DNA reads as TGTGCCAGCAGATACGATGGCCAGACAGCGACCTACGAGCAGTACTTC. As protein: CASRYDGQTATYEQYF.

This rearrangement joins TRBV4-2 to TRBJ1-3, with 7 bases that match TRBD1. The CDR3 runs to 17 residues. Losses at the gene ends were 1 base for V and 0 bases for J; bases not matched to a gene: 6. Per the germline V gene, CDR1 is LGHNA and CDR2 is YNFKEQ. The CDR3 is CASSQVLGQHSGNTIYF. CDR3 nucleotide sequence: TGTGCCAGCAGCCAAGTGCTGGGACAGCACTCTGGAAACACCATATATTTT.

This chain links TRBV27 with TRBJ2-7; 10 bases are shared with TRBD1. After removal of 2 bases from V and 0 bases from J, the junction contained 7 bases not matched to a gene. CDR1 and CDR2 (germline): MNHEY, SMNVEV (reference sequence). This CDR3 region has 17 residues. CDR3: CASSLPSGTGDSYEQYF. The DNA of the CDR3 is TGTGCCAGCAGTTTACCGAGCGGGACAGGGGACTCCTACGAGCAGTACTTC.